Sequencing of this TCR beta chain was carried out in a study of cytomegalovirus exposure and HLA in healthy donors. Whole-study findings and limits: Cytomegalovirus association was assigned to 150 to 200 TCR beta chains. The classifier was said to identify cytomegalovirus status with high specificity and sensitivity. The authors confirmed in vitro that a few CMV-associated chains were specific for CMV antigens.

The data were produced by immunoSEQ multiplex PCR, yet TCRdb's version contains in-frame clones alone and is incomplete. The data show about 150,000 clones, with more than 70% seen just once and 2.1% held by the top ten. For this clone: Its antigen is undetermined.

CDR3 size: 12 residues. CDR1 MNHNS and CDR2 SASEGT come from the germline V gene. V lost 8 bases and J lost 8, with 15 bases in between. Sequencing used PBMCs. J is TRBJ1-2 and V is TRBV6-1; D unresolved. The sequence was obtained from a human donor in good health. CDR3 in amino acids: CASGAGVRGYTF. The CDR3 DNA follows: TGTGCCAGCGGTGCGGGAGTAAGAGGCTACACCTTC.